This T cell receptor (beta chain) was recovered during a study of T cells after yellow fever vaccination. Background on the study: For low cell numbers, libraries were made with SMART-Seq v4 Ultra Low Input.

MiXCR was run by TCRdb on the 5' RACE reads, yielding one entry per CDR3 protein. The sample includes roughly 500,000 distinct CDR3 sequences, less than 20% seen only once; the top ten take more than 13%. The germline V gene encodes CDR1 MNHEY and CDR2 SVGEGT. V gave up 5 bases and J gave up 4 bases; unmatched junction bases: 2. The CDR3 is made up of 15 amino acids. The starting material was PBMCs, obtained 15 days after the yellow fever booster vaccination. The chain has TRBV6-2 or TRBV6-3 and TRBJ2-2; 12 bases line up with TRBD2. The sequence was obtained from a man between 25 and 39 years old who received the YFV17D yellow fever vaccine. The CDR3 DNA reads TGTGCCAGCAGTATACTAGCGGGAGGCACCGGGGAGCTGTTTTTT. This codes for CASSILAGGTGELFF.